This paragraph reports one T cell receptor beta chain. The antigen remains unidentified. Isolated RNA was reverse transcribed in full, so expressed TCRB transcripts were sequenced. Using immunoSEQ multiplex PCR, the repertoire was profiled, and TCRdb retains in-frame clones only, with some absent. Of 200,000 to 250,000 clones listed, around 65% are singletons. This entry belongs to a study of beta chain features in type 1 diabetes. This CDR3 has 13 amino acids. V lost 5 bases, J lost 3 bases, and 6 bases stayed unmatched. Germline V gene lookup returns CDR1 GTSNPN and CDR2 SVGIG (reference sequence). The study's findings and limits: A definitive answer on HLA type influencing TCRB rearrangement was not reached here.

Every participating donor gave one draw, a heparinised blood sample averaging about 110 mL. V usage is TRBV30 and J usage is TRBJ2-7; 8 nucleotides agree with TRBD1. The sequence derives from a young man in good health. Sequenced input: naive CD4+ T cells from blood. CDR3 bases: TGTGCCTGGGCAGGACAGGGAAACTACGAGCAGTACTTC. Amino acids: CAWAGQGNYEQYF.